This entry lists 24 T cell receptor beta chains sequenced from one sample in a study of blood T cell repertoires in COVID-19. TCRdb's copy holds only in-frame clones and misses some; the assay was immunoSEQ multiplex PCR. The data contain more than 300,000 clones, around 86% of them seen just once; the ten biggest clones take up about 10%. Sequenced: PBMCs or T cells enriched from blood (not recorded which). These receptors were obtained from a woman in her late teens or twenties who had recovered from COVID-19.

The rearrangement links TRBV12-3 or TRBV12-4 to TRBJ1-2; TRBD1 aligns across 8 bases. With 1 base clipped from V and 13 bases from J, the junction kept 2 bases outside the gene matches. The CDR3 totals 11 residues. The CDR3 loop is CASSLGRGRTF. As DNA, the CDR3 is TGTGCCAGCAGTTTAGGCAGGGGGCGCACCTTC.

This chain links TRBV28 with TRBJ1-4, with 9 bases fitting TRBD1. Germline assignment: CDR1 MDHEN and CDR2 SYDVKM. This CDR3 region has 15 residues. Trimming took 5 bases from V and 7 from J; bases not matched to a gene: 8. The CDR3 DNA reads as TGTGCCAGCAGTCACACAGGGGGCGAATTTGAAAAACTGTTTTTT. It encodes CASSHTGGEFEKLFF.

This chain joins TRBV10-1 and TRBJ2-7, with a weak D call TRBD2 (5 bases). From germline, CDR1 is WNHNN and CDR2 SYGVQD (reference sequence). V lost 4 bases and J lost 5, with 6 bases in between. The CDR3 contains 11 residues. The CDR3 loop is CASSVGDEQYF. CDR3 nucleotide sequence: TGCGCCAGCAGTGTCGGGGACGAGCAGTACTTC.

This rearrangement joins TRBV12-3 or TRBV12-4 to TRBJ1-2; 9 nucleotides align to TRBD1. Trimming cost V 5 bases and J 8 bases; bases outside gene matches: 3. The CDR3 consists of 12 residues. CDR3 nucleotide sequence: TGTGCCAGCAGTCGGACAGGGGAAGGCTACACCTTC. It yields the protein CASSRTGEGYTF.

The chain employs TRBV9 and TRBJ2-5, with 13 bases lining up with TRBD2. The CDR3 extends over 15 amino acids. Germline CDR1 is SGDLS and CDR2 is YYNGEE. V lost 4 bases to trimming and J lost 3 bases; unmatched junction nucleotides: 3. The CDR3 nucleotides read TGTGCCAGCAGCACAGGACTAGCGGGAGAAGAGACCCAGTACTTC. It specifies CASSTGLAGEETQYF.

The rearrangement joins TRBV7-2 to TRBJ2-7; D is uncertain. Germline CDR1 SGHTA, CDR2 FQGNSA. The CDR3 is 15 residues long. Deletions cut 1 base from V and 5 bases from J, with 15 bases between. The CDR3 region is CASSLDRVPPHEQYF. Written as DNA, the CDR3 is TGTGCCAGCAGCTTAGACCGGGTCCCTCCCCACGAGCAGTACTTC.

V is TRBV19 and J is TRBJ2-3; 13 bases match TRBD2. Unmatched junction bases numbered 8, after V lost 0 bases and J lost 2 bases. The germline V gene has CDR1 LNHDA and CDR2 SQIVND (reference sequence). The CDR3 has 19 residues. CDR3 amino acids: CASSIDPPGLAGNTDTQYF. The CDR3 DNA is TGTGCCAGTAGTATAGACCCCCCGGGACTAGCGGGGAACACAGATACGCAGTATTTT.

DNA of the CDR3: TGTGCCAGCAGCCAACGGGACTCTAGAGAGACCCAGTACTTC. This encodes CASSQRDSRETQYF. The chain carries TRBV3-1 (or the pseudogene TRBV3-2) and TRBJ2-5; D possibly corresponds to TRBD2 (6 bases). V was shortened by 2 bases and J by 4 bases, with 11 bases between the two germline ends. Germline V lookup: CDR1 LGHDT, CDR2 YNNKEL (reference sequence). There are 14 residues in the CDR3.

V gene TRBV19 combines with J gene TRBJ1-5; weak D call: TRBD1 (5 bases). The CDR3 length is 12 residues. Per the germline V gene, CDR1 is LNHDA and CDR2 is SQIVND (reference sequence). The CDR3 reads CASQGLNQPQHF. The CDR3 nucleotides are TGTGCAAGCCAGGGCCTTAATCAGCCCCAGCATTTT.

The CDR3 protein is CASSQAPQGATNEKLFF. Here the CDR3 DNA reads TGCGCCAGCAGCCAAGCTCCACAGGGCGCAACTAATGAAAAACTGTTTTTT. The gene calls are TRBV4-1 and TRBJ1-4; D is possibly TRBD1 (6 bases). The CDR3 sequence is 17 residues long. Germline assignment: CDR1 MGHRA and CDR2 YSYEKL. Trimming cost V 1 base and J 0 bases, with 12 bases left between them.

CDR3 amino acids: CASSPNLGGQGEGVTEAFF. The DNA of the CDR3 is TGTGCCAGCAGCCCCAATCTAGGGGGACAGGGCGAAGGAGTGACTGAAGCTTTCTTT. The chain employs TRBV9 and TRBJ1-1; 9 bases are shared with TRBD1. J was trimmed by 5 bases and V by 4 bases; bases with no gene match: 21. CDR1 and CDR2 (germline): SGDLS, YYNGEE. CDR3 length: 19 amino acids. Variable domain in full (rest from reference TRBV9 and TRBJ1-1): DSGVTQTPKHLITATGQRVTLRCSPRSGDLSVYWYQQSLDQGLQFLIQYYNGEERAKGNILERFSAQQFPDLHSELNLSSLELGDSALYFCASSPNLGGQGEGVTEAFFGQGTRLTVV.

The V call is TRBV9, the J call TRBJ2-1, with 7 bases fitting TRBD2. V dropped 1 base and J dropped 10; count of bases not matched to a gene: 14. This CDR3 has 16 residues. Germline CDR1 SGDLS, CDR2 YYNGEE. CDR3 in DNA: TGTGCCAGCAGCGTATTCAGTGGGGGGGTGGTGTACGAGCAGTTCTTC. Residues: CASSVFSGGVVYEQFF.

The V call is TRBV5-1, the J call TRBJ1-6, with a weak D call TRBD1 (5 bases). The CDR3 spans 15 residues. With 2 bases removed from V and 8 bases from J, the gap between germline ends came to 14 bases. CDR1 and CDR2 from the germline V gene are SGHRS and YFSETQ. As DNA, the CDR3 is TGCGCCAGCAGCTTAGTGACCGGGGGGGATTCACCCCTCCACTTT. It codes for CASSLVTGGDSPLHF.

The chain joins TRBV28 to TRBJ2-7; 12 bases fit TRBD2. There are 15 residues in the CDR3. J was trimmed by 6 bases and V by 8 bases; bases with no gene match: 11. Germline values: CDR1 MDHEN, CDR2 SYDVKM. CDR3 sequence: CASAYRTSGIREQYF. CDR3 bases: TGTGCCAGCGCGTATAGGACTAGCGGGATTCGCGAGCAGTACTTC. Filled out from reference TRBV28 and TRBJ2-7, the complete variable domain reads DVKVTQSSRYLVKRTGEKVFLECVQDMDHENMFWYRQDPGLGLRLIYFSYDVKMKEKGDIPEGYSVSREKKERFSLILESASTNQTSMYLCASAYRTSGIREQYFGPGTRLTVT.

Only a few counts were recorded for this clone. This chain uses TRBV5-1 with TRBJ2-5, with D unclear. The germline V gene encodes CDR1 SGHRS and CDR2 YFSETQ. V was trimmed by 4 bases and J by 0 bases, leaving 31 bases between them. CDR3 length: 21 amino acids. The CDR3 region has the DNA TGCGCCAGCAGCCCGGCGCCGAAGTTTTGGAGTCTTTCGCGATACCAAGAGACCCAGTACTTC. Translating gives CASSPAPKFWSLSRYQETQYF.

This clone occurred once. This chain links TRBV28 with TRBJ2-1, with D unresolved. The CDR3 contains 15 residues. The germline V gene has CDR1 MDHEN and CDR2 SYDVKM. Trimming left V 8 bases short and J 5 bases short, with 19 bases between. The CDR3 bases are TGTGCCAGCCGCACGGTATTACTAATAAACAATGAGCAGTTCTTC. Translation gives CASRTVLLINNEQFF.

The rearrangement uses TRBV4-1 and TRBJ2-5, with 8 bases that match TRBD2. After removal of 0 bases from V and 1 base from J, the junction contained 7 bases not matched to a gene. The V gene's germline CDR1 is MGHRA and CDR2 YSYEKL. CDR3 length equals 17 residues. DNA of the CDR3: TGCGCCAGCAGCCAAGAGCGGAGCGGGGGATCCCAAGAGACCCAGTACTTC. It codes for CASSQERSGGSQETQYF.

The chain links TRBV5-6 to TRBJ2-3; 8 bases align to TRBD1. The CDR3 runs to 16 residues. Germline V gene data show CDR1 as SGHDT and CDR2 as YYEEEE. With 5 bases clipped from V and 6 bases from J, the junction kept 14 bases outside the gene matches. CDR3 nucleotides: TGTGCCAGCAGTACTGCGACCTTAGACAGGGGCGATACGCAGTATTTT. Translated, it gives CASSTATLDRGDTQYF.

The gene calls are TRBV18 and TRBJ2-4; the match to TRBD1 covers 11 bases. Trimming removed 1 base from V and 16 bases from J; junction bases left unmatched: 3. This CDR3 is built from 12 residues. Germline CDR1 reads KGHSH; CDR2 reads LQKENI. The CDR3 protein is CASSPQGQGVYF. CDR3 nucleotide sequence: TGTGCCAGCTCACCACAGGGACAGGGGGTTTACTTC.

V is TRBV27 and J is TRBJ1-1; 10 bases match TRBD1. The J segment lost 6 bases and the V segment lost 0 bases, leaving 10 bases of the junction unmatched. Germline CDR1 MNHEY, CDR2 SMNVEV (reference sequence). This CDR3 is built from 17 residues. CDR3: CASSLSKWDRGRPEAFF. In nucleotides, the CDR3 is TGTGCCAGCAGTTTATCGAAATGGGACAGGGGAAGACCTGAAGCTTTCTTT.

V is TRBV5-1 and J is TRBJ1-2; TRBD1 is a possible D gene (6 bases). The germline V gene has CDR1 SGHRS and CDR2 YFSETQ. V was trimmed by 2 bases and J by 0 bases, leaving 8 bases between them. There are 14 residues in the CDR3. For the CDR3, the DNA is TGCGCCAGCAGCTTATGGGACACTAACTATGGCTACACCTTC. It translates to CASSLWDTNYGYTF.

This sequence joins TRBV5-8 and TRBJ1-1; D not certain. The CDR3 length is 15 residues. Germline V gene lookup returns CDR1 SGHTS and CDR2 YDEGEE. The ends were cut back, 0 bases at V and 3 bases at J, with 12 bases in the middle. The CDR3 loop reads CASSLASDWYTEAFF. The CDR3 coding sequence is TGTGCCAGCAGCTTGGCCTCAGACTGGTACACTGAAGCTTTCTTT. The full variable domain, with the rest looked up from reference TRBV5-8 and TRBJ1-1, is EAGVTQSPTHLIKTRGQQATLRCSPISGHTSVYWYQQALGLGLQFLLWYDEGEERNRGNFPPRFSGRQFPNYSSELNVNALELEDSALYLCASSLASDWYTEAFFGQGTRLTVV.

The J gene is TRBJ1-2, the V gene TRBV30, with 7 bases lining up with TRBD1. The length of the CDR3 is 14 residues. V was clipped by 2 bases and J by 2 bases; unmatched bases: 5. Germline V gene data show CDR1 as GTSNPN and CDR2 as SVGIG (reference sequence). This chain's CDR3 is CAWSSEGANYGYTF. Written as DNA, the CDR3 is TGTGCCTGGAGTTCCGAGGGGGCCAACTATGGCTACACCTTC.

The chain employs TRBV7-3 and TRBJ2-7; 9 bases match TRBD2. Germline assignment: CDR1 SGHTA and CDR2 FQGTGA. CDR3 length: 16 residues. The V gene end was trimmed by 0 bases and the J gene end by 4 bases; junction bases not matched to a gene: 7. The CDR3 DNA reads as TGTGCCAGCAGCTTAACGGCCGGAGCGGGGGGTTACGAGCAGTACTTC. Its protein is CASSLTAGAGGYEQYF.